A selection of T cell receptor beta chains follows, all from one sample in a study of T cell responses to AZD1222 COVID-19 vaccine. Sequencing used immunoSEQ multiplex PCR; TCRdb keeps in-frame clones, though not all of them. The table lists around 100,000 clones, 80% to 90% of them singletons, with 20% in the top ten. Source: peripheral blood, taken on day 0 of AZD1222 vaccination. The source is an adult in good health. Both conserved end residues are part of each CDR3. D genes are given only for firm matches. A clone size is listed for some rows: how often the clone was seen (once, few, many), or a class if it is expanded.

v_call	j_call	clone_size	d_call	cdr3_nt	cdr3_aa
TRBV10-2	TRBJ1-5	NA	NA	TGCGCCAGCAGTGACCAGGGCCGCAATCAGCCCCAGCATTTT	CASSDQGRNQPQHF
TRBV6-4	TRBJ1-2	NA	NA	TGTGCCAGCAGTGGCGCCACGGGGCGCCGCACCTTC	CASSGATGRRTF
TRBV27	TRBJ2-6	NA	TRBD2	TGTGCCAGCAGTTTATTGGGGGGGTCTGGGGCCAACGTCCTGACTTTC	CASSLLGGSGANVLTF
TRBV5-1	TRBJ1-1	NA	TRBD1	TGCGCCAGCAGCTTCCGGGACAGGGATGCCACTGAAGCTTTCTTT	CASSFRDRDATEAFF
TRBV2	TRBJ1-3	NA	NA	TGTGCCAGCAGGCAGGGGTTGGGAAACACCATATATTTT	CASRQGLGNTIYF
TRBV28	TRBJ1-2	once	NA	TGTGCCAGCAGTTCCCAGGGGTCAGGGCTTCAAGGCTACACCTTC	CASSSQGSGLQGYTF
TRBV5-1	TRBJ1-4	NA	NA	TGCGCCAGCAGCTTGGGTGGGGGTGAAAAACTGTTTTTT	CASSLGGGEKLFF
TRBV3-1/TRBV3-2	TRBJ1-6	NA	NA	TGTGCCAGCAGCCAGGAGGGGACGAATTCACCCCTCCACTTT	CASSQEGTNSPLHF
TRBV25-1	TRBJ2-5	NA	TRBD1	TGTGCCAGCAGTGATGTGTTTGGGAACAGGGGTGAGACCCAGTACTTC	CASSDVFGNRGETQYF
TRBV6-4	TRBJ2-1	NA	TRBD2	TGTGCCAGCAGTGAGGGGCTAGCGGGAGTATCGGGTGAGCAGTTCTTC	CASSEGLAGVSGEQFF
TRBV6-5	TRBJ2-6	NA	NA	TGTGCCAGCAGCGCAGACGGAGCTGGGGCCAACGTCCTGACTTTC	CASSADGAGANVLTF
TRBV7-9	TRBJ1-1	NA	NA	TGTGCCAGCAGCATAGGTCATGGGGACACTGAAGCTTTCTTT	CASSIGHGDTEAFF
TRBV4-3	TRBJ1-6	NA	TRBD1	TGCGCCAGCAGCCCCGGGACAGGCACCTATAATTCACCCCTCCACTTT	CASSPGTGTYNSPLHF
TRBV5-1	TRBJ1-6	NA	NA	TGCGCCAGCAGCTTGGAGGGGAAGTCACCCCTCCACTTT	CASSLEGKSPLHF
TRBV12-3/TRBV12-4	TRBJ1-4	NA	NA	TGTGCCAGCAGTTCCCGGACAGCTGAAAAACTGTTTTTT	CASSSRTAEKLFF
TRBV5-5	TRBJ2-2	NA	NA	TGTGCCAGCAGCTTCTATGAGGGGACCGGGGAGCTGTTTTTT	CASSFYEGTGELFF